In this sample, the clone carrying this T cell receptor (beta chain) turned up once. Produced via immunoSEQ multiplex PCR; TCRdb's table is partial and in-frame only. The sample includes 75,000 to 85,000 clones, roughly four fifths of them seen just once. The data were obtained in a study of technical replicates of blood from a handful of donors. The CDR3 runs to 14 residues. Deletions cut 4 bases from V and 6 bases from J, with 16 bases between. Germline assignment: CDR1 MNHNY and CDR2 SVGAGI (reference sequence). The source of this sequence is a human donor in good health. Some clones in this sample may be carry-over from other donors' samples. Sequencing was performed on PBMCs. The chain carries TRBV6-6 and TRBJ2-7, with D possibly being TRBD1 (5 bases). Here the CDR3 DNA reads TGTGCCAGCAGTTCCGACAGTTTTGGCAGCGAGCAGTACTTC. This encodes CASSSDSFGSEQYF.